The T cell receptor (beta chain) under discussion was sequenced for a study of T-cell memory formation after mild COVID-19. Via MiXCR, TCRdb re-called the 5' RACE reads, giving one row per CDR3 protein. This sample has about 140,000 distinct CDR3 sequences; about 5.7% occur once, and the top ten carry approximately 2%. Many counts were recorded for this clonotype. The V gene end was trimmed by 4 bases and the J gene end by 3 bases; junction bases not matched to a gene: 12. The CDR3 loop spans 17 amino acids. Germline lookup yields CDR1 LGHNA and CDR2 YNFKEQ. This TCR was recovered from an adult woman who had mild COVID-19 (a few samples of this study predate the infection). Cell type and time point are not known. The V call is TRBV4-2, the J call TRBJ2-1; TRBD2 agrees at 7 bases. Sequencing input: PBMCs or a T cell subset sorted from them (not recorded which). CDR3 sequence: CASSREGGGSLYNEQFF. The CDR3 DNA is TGTGCCAGCAGCCGGGAGGGCGGGGGTTCCCTCTACAATGAGCAGTTCTTC.